This passage covers 26 T cell receptor beta chains from one sample sequenced in a study of blood T cell repertoires in COVID-19. Libraries were prepared by immunoSEQ multiplex PCR; TCRdb keeps only in-frame clonotypes and omits some of them. Among tens of thousands of clones listed, just over 85% were seen once. Sequencing was performed on peripheral blood. These receptors were taken from an older man with active COVID-19.

The chain links TRBV27 to TRBJ2-7; weak D call: TRBD2 (6 bases). Per the germline V gene, CDR1 is MNHEY and CDR2 is SMNVEV (reference sequence). V was cut by 4 bases and J by 5 bases, with 15 bases left in between. The CDR3 totals 14 residues. The CDR3 spells CASSSRLDDHEQYF. The CDR3 region has the DNA TGTGCCAGCAGTTCAAGACTAGATGACCACGAGCAGTACTTC.

The chain recombines TRBV6-5 with TRBJ1-1, with D unresolved. Germline CDR1 MNHEY, CDR2 SVGAGI. The germline V and J ends were trimmed by 2 bases and 0 bases, with 4 bases remaining between them. The CDR3 covers 13 residues. The CDR3 spells CASSYTVNTEAFF. The CDR3 region has the DNA TGTGCCAGCAGTTACACGGTGAACACTGAAGCTTTCTTT.

This chain links TRBV19 with TRBJ1-1; D is ambiguous. Trimming stripped 3 bases from V and 0 bases from J, with 5 bases between. The length of the CDR3 is 13 residues. Looked up from germline, CDR1 is LNHDA and CDR2 is SQIVND (reference sequence). The CDR3 region is CASSINMNTEAFF. In DNA, the CDR3 is TGTGCCAGTAGTATTAATATGAACACTGAAGCTTTCTTT.

This chain links TRBV7-8 with TRBJ1-2; 7 positions agree with TRBD1. This CDR3 comprises 14 residues. Per germline, CDR1 SGHVS and CDR2 FQNEAQ. V gave up 5 bases and J gave up 4 bases; unmatched junction bases: 7. The CDR3 coding sequence is TGTGCCAGCAGCCCTAGGACAGGCCTCTATGGCTACACCTTC. This sequence encodes CASSPRTGLYGYTF.

J is TRBJ2-7 and V is TRBV7-2; tentative D call: TRBD2 (5 bases). Trimming left V 0 bases short and J 2 bases short, with 8 bases between. The CDR3 loop spans 14 amino acids. CDR1 is SGHTA, CDR2 FQGNSA, per germline. In nucleotides, the CDR3 is TGTGCCAGCAGCTTAGCGGAACTAGCCTACGAGCAGTACTTC. Amino acid sequence: CASSLAELAYEQYF.

In DNA form, the CDR3 reads TGTGCCAGCCTCTGGGGGGGGTCCACAGATACGCAGTATTTT. It is translated as CASLWGGSTDTQYF. The rearrangement joins TRBV5-5 to TRBJ2-3; 7 bases agree with TRBD2. There are 14 residues in the CDR3. V gave up 7 bases and J gave up 2 bases; unmatched junction bases: 7. Germline CDR1 reads SGHKS; CDR2 reads YYEKEE (reference sequence).

This clone was recorded once. The chain couples TRBV6-2 or TRBV6-3 to TRBJ2-4; D gene ambiguous. Trimming left V 2 bases short and J 6 bases short, with 11 bases between. This CDR3 has 14 residues. Germline V CDR1 and CDR2: MNHEY, SVGEGT. CDR3 nucleotides: TGTGCCAGCAGTTACCTGGGCGACCCAAACATTCAGTACTTC. This translates into CASSYLGDPNIQYF.

V usage is TRBV28 and J usage is TRBJ1-2, with 7 bases matching TRBD1. The CDR3 totals 13 residues. The germline gives CDR1 MDHEN, CDR2 SYDVKM. Unmatched junction bases numbered 7, after V lost 6 bases and J lost 6 bases. CDR3 bases: TGTGCCAGCAGACGAGGGACAGAGCATGGCTACACCTTC. It encodes CASRRGTEHGYTF.

This sequence joins TRBV6-5 and TRBJ2-1, with D tentatively TRBD2 (6 bases). Trimming pared 5 bases from V and 10 bases from J, leaving 12 bases between. Germline V gives CDR1 MNHEY, CDR2 SVGAGI. The CDR3 runs to 12 residues. The CDR3 here is CASSRGGTEQFF. The CDR3 nucleotides read TGTGCCAGCAGTCGGGGAGGAACCGAGCAGTTCTTC.

This sequence joins TRBV3-1 (or the pseudogene TRBV3-2) and TRBJ2-7, with 13 positions matching TRBD2. V lost 3 bases, J lost 3 bases, and 5 bases stayed unmatched. The CDR3 has 16 amino acids. CDR1 and CDR2 (germline): LGHDT, YNNKEL (reference sequence). The CDR3 region is CASSQRTSGSFYEQYF. CDR3 in DNA: TGTGCCAGCAGCCAGAGGACTAGCGGGAGTTTCTACGAGCAGTACTTC.

J is TRBJ2-7 and V is TRBV11-1; D is unresolved. CDR1 is SGHAT and CDR2 is FQDESV in the germline V gene (reference sequence). The CDR3 is 14 residues long. Between the trimmed V and J ends, which lost 5 bases and 6 bases, there was a span of 17 bases. The CDR3 DNA reads TGTGCCAGCAGCCTAGGGCTAGGTTCCGCCGAGCAGTACTTC. Protein product: CASSLGLGSAEQYF.

The J gene is TRBJ1-5, the V gene TRBV2; tentatively, D is TRBD1 (6 bases). V dropped 8 bases and J dropped 2 bases, with 16 bases sitting between them. This CDR3 comprises 15 residues. CDR1 is SNHLY and CDR2 is FYNNEI in the germline V gene. In nucleotides, the CDR3 is TGTGCCAGCGGGGCATCACAGGGCCGCAATCAGCCCCAGCATTTT. Its protein product is CASGASQGRNQPQHF.

The V and J genes are TRBV10-3 and TRBJ2-1; D is perhaps TRBD1 or TRBD2 (5 bases each). Deletions cut 6 bases from V and 6 bases from J, with 18 bases between. The CDR3 runs to 15 residues. In germline, CDR1 is ENHRY, CDR2 SYGVKD. CDR3 sequence (DNA): TGTGCCATCAGAGAGGAGGCTAGAAGGGGCAATGAGCAGTTCTTC. Its protein is CAIREEARRGNEQFF.

The chain employs TRBV19 and TRBJ2-4; D may be TRBD2 (5 bases). This CDR3 is 15 amino acids long. V lost 4 bases and J 1 base, leaving 11 bases between the germline ends. CDR1 LNHDA and CDR2 SQIVND come from the germline V gene (reference sequence). The CDR3 bases are TGTGCCAGTAGTAAAATCACGGGGGCCAAAAACATTCAGTACTTC. This codes for CASSKITGAKNIQYF.

The CDR3 here is CASSLVLGQSYEQYF. In nucleotides, the CDR3 is TGTGCCAGCAGCTTAGTTCTAGGACAGTCCTACGAGCAGTACTTC. This chain uses TRBV7-2 with TRBJ2-7; D is possibly TRBD1 (6 bases). CDR1 is SGHTA and CDR2 is FQGNSA in the germline V gene. Trimming removed 1 base at V and 1 base at J, with 11 bases between. The CDR3 has 15 residues.

V is TRBV21-1 and J is TRBJ2-1; the table's TRBD1 call for D was not verified on the DNA. TRBV21-1 is a pseudogene. This CDR3 has 18 amino acids. Written as DNA, the CDR3 is TGTGCCAGCAGCAAAGAGGATCAATCGGGACAGGGTAAGAATGAGCAGTTCTTC. Translated: CASSKEDQSGQGKNEQFF.

Written as DNA, the CDR3 is TGCAGTGCTAGCTTTGTCCCTGGCTACACCTTC. As protein: CSASFVPGYTF. The chain uses TRBV20-1 and TRBJ1-2, with unresolved D. The CDR3 extends over 11 amino acids. Germline CDR1 and CDR2: DFQATT and SNEGSKA (reference sequence). Trimming shortened V by 3 bases and J by 7 bases, and 9 bases separated the two germline ends.

The genes are TRBV7-6 and TRBJ1-1, with unresolved D. The CDR3 has 13 residues. Germline values: CDR1 SGHVS, CDR2 FNYEAQ. Trimming removed 1 base from V and 1 base from J, with 4 bases in between. The CDR3 nucleotides are TGTGCCAGCAGCTTAGAACAGAACACTGAAGCTTTCTTT. It yields the protein CASSLEQNTEAFF. Full variable domain (missing parts from reference TRBV7-6 and TRBJ1-1): GAGVSQSPRYKVTKRGQDVALRCDPISGHVSLYWYRQALGQGPEFLTYFNYEAQQDKSGLPNDRFSAERPEGSISTLTIQRTEQRDSAMYRCASSLEQNTEAFFGQGTRLTVV.

V is TRBV5-1 and J is TRBJ1-2; 9 positions match TRBD1. Germline V gene sequence: CDR1 SGHRS, CDR2 YFSETQ. J gave up 10 bases and V 2 bases, and 9 bases lay outside the gene matches. The CDR3 is 14 residues long. CDR3 DNA sequence: TGCGCCAGCAGCTTTGGGACAGGGTGGACCAACTACACCTTC. It translates to CASSFGTGWTNYTF.

The chain couples TRBV2 to TRBJ2-5; D is perhaps TRBD1 (5 bases). V shed 10 bases and J shed 5 bases, with 14 bases lying between them. The CDR3 runs 12 residues. The germline V gene encodes CDR1 SNHLY and CDR2 FYNNEI. The CDR3 spells CATQRNRETQYF. DNA for the CDR3: TGTGCCACCCAAAGAAACAGGGAGACCCAGTACTTC. The full variable domain, its missing parts supplied by reference TRBV2 and TRBJ2-5, is EPEVTQTPSHQVTQMGQEVILRCVPISNHLYFYWYRQILGQKVEFLVSFYNNEISEKSEIFDDQFSVERPDGSNFTLKIRSTKLEDSAMYFCATQRNRETQYFGPGTRLLVL.

The chain joins TRBV7-8 to TRBJ1-4; D may be TRBD1 (6 bases). CDR1 SGHVS and CDR2 FQNEAQ come from the germline V gene. The CDR3 totals 15 residues. Trimming removed 2 bases at V and 6 bases at J, with 13 bases between. DNA for the CDR3: TGTGCCAGCAGCTTATCCGGGGGGCGCGATGAAAAACTGTTTTTT. This encodes CASSLSGGRDEKLFF. Supplemented by reference TRBV7-8 and TRBJ1-4, the full variable domain reads GAGVSQSPRYKVAKRGQDVALRCDPISGHVSLFWYQQALGQGPEFLTYFQNEAQLDKSGLPSDRFFAERPEGSVSTLKIQRTQQEDSAVYLCASSLSGGRDEKLFFGSGTQLSVL.

This rearrangement joins TRBV20-1 to TRBJ2-3; D uncertain. Trimming took off 8 bases at V and 4 bases at J, with 4 bases between the two ends. This CDR3 has 9 residues. Germline V gene data show CDR1 as DFQATT and CDR2 as SNEGSKA (reference sequence). The CDR3: CSPSDTQYF. The CDR3, as DNA: TGCAGTCCTTCAGATACGCAGTATTTT.

The chain recombines TRBV7-6 with TRBJ2-3; TRBD2 aligns across 7 bases. Losses at the gene ends were 0 bases for V and 4 bases for J; bases not matched to a gene: 7. The CDR3 is 16 residues long. The germline gives CDR1 SGHVS, CDR2 FNYEAQ. The CDR3 nucleotides read TGTGCCAGCAGCTTAGCTGGTAGGGGAGGGTCAGATACGCAGTATTTT. Amino acid sequence: CASSLAGRGGSDTQYF.

The rearrangement joins TRBV30 to TRBJ1-1; D possibly corresponds to TRBD1 (5 bases). Germline V gives CDR1 GTSNPN, CDR2 SVGIG (reference sequence). V lost 0 bases, J lost 5 bases, and 10 bases lay in between. There are 13 residues in the CDR3. CDR3 DNA: TGTGCCTGGAGTGTTGGGGGGTATACTGAAGCTTTCTTT. Translation gives CAWSVGGYTEAFF.

The V and J genes are TRBV6-1 and TRBJ1-3; 8 bases agree with TRBD1. V lost 3 bases, J lost 4 bases, and 8 bases stayed unmatched. Germline V CDR1 and CDR2: MNHNS, SASEGT. The CDR3 runs to 16 residues. The CDR3: CASSETGAARGNTIYF. In nucleotides, the CDR3 is TGTGCCAGCAGTGAGACAGGGGCCGCCCGGGGAAACACCATATATTTT.

V and J are TRBV6-5 and TRBJ1-6; 9 bases map to TRBD1. CDR3 length: 15 residues. V gave up 4 bases and J gave up 5 bases; unmatched junction bases: 3. Germline V gene sequence: CDR1 MNHEY, CDR2 SVGAGI. CDR3 bases: TGTGCCAGCAGTTCAGGACAGGGGAATAATTCACCCCTCCACTTT. Protein: CASSSGQGNNSPLHF.